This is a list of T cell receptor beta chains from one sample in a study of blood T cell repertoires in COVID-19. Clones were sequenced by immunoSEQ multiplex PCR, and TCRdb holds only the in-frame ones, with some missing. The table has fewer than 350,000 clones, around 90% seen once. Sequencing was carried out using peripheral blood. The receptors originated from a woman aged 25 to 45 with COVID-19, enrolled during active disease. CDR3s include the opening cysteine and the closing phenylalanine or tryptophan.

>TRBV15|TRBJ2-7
CATSRDLGVAGGSYEQYF
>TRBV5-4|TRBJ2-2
CAPKGGTSSIVRLFF
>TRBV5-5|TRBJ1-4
CASSLSGTGDEKLFF
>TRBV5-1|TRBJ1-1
CASSMTGFTEAFF
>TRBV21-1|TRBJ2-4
CASSKSLWEFGKNIQYF
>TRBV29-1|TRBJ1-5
CSVGGTDPNQPQHF
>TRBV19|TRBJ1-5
CASSVGGAPDQPQHF
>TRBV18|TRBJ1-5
CASSFDRAAQPQHF
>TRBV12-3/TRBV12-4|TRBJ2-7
CASSDRRSYEQYF
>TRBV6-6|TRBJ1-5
CASSPTDRGSFNQPQHF
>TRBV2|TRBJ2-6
CASSPFLAGDSGANVLTF
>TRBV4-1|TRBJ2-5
CASSQDRGAWGTQYF
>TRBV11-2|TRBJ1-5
CASSQEVAGSNQPQHF
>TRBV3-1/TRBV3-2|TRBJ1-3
CATKDRADLSGNTIYF
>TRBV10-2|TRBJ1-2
CASSDRGNYGYTF
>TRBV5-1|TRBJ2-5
CASSLGGRDQETQYF
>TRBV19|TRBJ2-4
CASSVQGARENIQYF
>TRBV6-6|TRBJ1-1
CASSSPPERTEAFF
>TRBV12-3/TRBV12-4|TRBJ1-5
CASSLVSMRPQHF
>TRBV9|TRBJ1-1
CASSVSVRANTEAFF
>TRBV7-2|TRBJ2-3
CASSRTSGSADTQYF
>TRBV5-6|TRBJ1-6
CASSTTGVSYYNSPLHF
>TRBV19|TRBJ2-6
CASSIEGAGANVLTF
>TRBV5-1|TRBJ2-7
CASSLALGAYEQYF
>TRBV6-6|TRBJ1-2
CASSYSRTDGYTF
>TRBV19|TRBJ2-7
CASSGQGAGEQYF
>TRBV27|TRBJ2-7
CASSLAGDEQYF
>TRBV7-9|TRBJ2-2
CASSFLVGVNGELFF
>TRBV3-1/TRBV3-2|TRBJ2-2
CASSRGQFRDTGELFF
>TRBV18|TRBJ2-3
CASSPNPVSSTDTQYF
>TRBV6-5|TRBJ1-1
CASRLDRGGTEAFF
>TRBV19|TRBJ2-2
CASSPLLQSGELFF
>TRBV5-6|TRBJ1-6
CASSPGEYSPLHF
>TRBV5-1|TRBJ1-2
CASSPRQAYGYTF
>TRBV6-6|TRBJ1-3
CASSSDRVGNTIYF
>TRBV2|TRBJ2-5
CASTPGTGGETQYF